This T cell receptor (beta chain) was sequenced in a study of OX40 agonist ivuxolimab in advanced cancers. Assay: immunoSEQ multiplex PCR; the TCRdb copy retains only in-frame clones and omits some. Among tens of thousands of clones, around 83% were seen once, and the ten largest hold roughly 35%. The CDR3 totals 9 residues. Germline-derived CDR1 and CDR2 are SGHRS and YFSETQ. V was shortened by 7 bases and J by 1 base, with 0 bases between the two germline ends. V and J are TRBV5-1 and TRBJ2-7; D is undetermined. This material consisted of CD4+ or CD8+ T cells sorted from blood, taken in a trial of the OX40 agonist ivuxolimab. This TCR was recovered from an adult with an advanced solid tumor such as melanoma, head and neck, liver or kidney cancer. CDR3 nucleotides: TGCGCCAGCTCCTACGAGCAGTACTTC. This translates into CASSYEQYF.